A single sample gave rise to the 17 T cell receptor beta chains below, sequenced in a study of beta chain features in type 1 diabetes. Since all of the isolated RNA was reverse transcribed, expressed TCRB transcripts were what got sequenced. Only in-frame clones appear in the TCRdb table, and some are missing; sequencing was by immunoSEQ multiplex PCR. The table has about 320,000 clones, around 15% seen once. What was sequenced was central memory CD4+ T cells from blood. These receptor sequences come from a man aged 25-40 years in good health.

The chain combines TRBV10-3 with TRBJ1-2, with D uncertain. This CDR3 is 13 amino acids long. V gave up 2 bases and J gave up 8 bases, with 12 bases separating them. Looked up from germline, CDR1 is ENHRY and CDR2 is SYGVKD. CDR3 coding DNA: TGTGCCATCAGTGAGACCGGACTTTTGGGCTACACCTTC. Protein: CAISETGLLGYTF.

V is TRBV5-1 and J is TRBJ2-1; D uncertain. The germline gives CDR1 SGHRS, CDR2 YFSETQ. V lost 4 bases and J 2 bases, leaving 10 bases between the germline ends. CDR3 length: 14 amino acids. The CDR3 DNA sequence: TGCGCCAGCAGCAATTCGGAGCCCTACAATGAGCAGTTCTTC. This codes for CASSNSEPYNEQFF.

A few counts support this clone. The V gene is TRBV4-3, the J gene TRBJ2-7; D possibly corresponds to TRBD1 (5 bases). The CDR3 spans 17 residues. Germline CDR1 LGHNA, CDR2 YSLEER. V was shortened by 1 base and J by 2 bases, with 18 bases between the two germline ends. In nucleotides, the CDR3 is TGCGCCAGCAGCCAAGCAACGGTGAGGACAACTACCTACGAGCAGTACTTC. Its translation is CASSQATVRTTTYEQYF.

This clone was counted ten times or more. The chain is built from TRBV2 and TRBJ2-3, with a possible D match to TRBD2 (6 bases). V lost 8 bases and J 0 bases, leaving 15 bases between the germline ends. The CDR3 spans 15 residues. The germline CDR1 and CDR2 sequences are SNHLY and FYNNEI. The CDR3 here is CASQREAASTDTQYF. CDR3 sequence (DNA): TGTGCCAGCCAGAGGGAGGCCGCTAGCACAGATACGCAGTATTTT.

This clone turned up a few times. The rearrangement uses TRBV7-2 and TRBJ1-2, with D possibly matching TRBD1 (6 bases). There are 14 residues in the CDR3. Germline values: CDR1 SGHTA, CDR2 FQGNSA. The V end was cut by 5 bases, the J end by 7 bases, with 17 bases between. CDR3 DNA: TGTGCCAGCAGCGAAGTGGGGGGCGCGGGTGGCTACACCTTC. It translates to CASSEVGGAGGYTF. The whole variable domain, filled in from reference TRBV7-2 and TRBJ1-2, reads GAGVSQSPSNKVTEKGKDVELRCDPISGHTALYWYRQSLGQGLEFLIYFQGNSAPDKSGLPSDRFSAERTGGSVSTLTIQRTQQEDSAVYLCASSEVGGAGGYTFGSGTRLTVV.

This clone appeared many times. This chain uses TRBV15 with TRBJ2-6; a weak D match, TRBD1 (5 bases). This CDR3 spans 16 amino acids. CDR1 and CDR2 (germline): LNHNV, YYDKDF (reference sequence). V lost 7 bases, J lost 0 bases, and 13 bases lay in between. The CDR3 sequence: CATTKGAGSGANVLTF. The CDR3 coding sequence is TGTGCCACCACCAAAGGGGCAGGCTCTGGGGCCAACGTCCTGACTTTC.

Worth noting for this clone: This specimen includes other DNA sequences encoding the same CDR3. The rearrangement uses TRBV7-9 and TRBJ2-2; TRBD1 aligns across 7 bases. V was pared by 8 bases and J by 8 bases, with 11 bases of the junction left unmatched. CDR1 and CDR2 (germline): SEHNR, FQNEAQ (reference sequence). The CDR3 is 14 residues long. The CDR3 protein is CASYRTGATGELFF. CDR3 DNA sequence: TGTGCCAGCTATAGGACAGGAGCCACTGGGGAGCTGTTTTTT.

This clone was counted a few times. The chain carries TRBV5-1 and TRBJ1-2; D is possibly TRBD1 (6 bases). Germline lookup yields CDR1 SGHRS and CDR2 YFSETQ. The CDR3 covers 15 residues. V was pared by 4 bases and J by 4 bases, with 17 bases between. Here the CDR3 reads CASSTGDIRSYGYTF. The CDR3 nucleotides are TGCGCCAGCAGCACGGGGGACATTCGATCCTATGGCTACACCTTC.

This clone was found a few times. The genes are TRBV7-2 and TRBJ1-2; no clear D gene. V dropped 10 bases and J dropped 0 bases, with 12 bases sitting between them. Germline loops: CDR1 SGHTA, CDR2 FQGNSA. The CDR3 is 13 residues long. CDR3 nucleotide sequence: TGTGCCACCGATACGCGTCCTAACTATGGCTACACCTTC. Protein: CATDTRPNYGYTF. The complete variable domain, with remaining parts taken from reference TRBV7-2 and TRBJ1-2, reads GAGVSQSPSNKVTEKGKDVELRCDPISGHTALYWYRQSLGQGLEFLIYFQGNSAPDKSGLPSDRFSAERTGGSVSTLTIQRTQQEDSAVYLCATDTRPNYGYTFGSGTRLTVV.

Only a few counts were recorded for this clone. The chain links TRBV5-1 to TRBJ2-5, with TRBD1 as a possible D gene (5 bases). This CDR3 is built from 13 residues. With 4 bases removed from V and 0 bases from J, the gap between germline ends came to 7 bases. Germline V CDR1 and CDR2: SGHRS, YFSETQ. The CDR3 DNA follows: TGCGCCAGCAGCCGACAGCACCAAGAGACCCAGTACTTC. Translating gives CASSRQHQETQYF. Using reference TRBV5-1 and TRBJ2-5 for the parts outside the CDR3, the full variable domain is KAGVTQTPRYLIKTRGQQVTLSCSPISGHRSVSWYQQTPGQGLQFLFEYFSETQRNKGNFPGRFSGRQFSNSRSEMNVSTLELGDSALYLCASSRQHQETQYFGPGTRLLVL.

The chain is built from TRBV7-2 and TRBJ1-2; D remains unclear. This CDR3 is 15 amino acids long. Germline CDR1 SGHTA, CDR2 FQGNSA. The V gene lost 1 base and the J gene lost 4 bases, with 13 bases spanning the gap. CDR3 residues: CASSLGVSGSYGYTF. CDR3 nucleotide sequence: TGTGCCAGCAGCTTAGGTGTCAGTGGGTCCTATGGCTACACCTTC.

This clone came up a few times. This CDR3 reads CASTLGKETQYF. CDR3 in DNA: TGTGCCAGCACCTTGGGAAAAGAGACCCAGTACTTC. The chain combines TRBV7-8 with TRBJ2-5; D is unclear. Deletions cut 7 bases from V and 3 bases from J, with 9 bases between. Per germline, CDR1 SGHVS and CDR2 FQNEAQ. The CDR3 loop spans 12 amino acids.

This chain links TRBV7-9 with TRBJ2-3; D is undetermined. CDR1 SEHNR and CDR2 FQNEAQ come from the germline V gene (reference sequence). The ends were cut back, 5 bases at V and 2 bases at J, with 14 bases in the middle. The CDR3 sequence is 15 residues long. In DNA form, the CDR3 reads TGTGCCAGCAGCCGGCTGGGTCATACCACAGATACGCAGTATTTT. It encodes CASSRLGHTTDTQYF.

This clone was counted between two and nine times. DNA for the CDR3: TGCGCCAGCAGCCGACGACAGGGTCCCGAAAACACCATATATTTT. This encodes CASSRRQGPENTIYF. The V call is TRBV4-3, the J call TRBJ1-3; 7 bases fit TRBD1. V trimming: 4 bases; J trimming: 6 bases; junction bases outside the gene matches: 9. Germline V gives CDR1 LGHNA, CDR2 YSLEER. CDR3 length equals 15 residues.

The chain uses TRBV5-4 and TRBJ2-3, with D uncertain. The CDR3 totals 13 residues. Germline lookup yields CDR1 SGHNT and CDR2 YYREEE (reference sequence). Deletions cut 2 bases from V and 6 bases from J, with 10 bases between. CDR3 protein: CASSFPVSDTQYF. CDR3 nucleotides: TGTGCCAGCAGCTTCCCTGTGAGTGATACGCAGTATTTT.

This clone has a handful of counts. This chain uses TRBV15 with TRBJ2-7; the D is unclear. The CDR3 extends over 14 amino acids. CDR1 LNHNV and CDR2 YYDKDF come from the germline V gene (reference sequence). Trimming removed 0 bases from V and 1 base from J, with 7 bases in between. The CDR3 reads CATSRDVGSYEQYV. DNA for the CDR3: TGTGCCACCAGCAGAGATGTAGGTTCCTACGAGCAGTACGTC.

This clone was seen more than once but under ten times. This sequence joins TRBV4-3 and TRBJ2-3; 9 bases line up with TRBD1. V shed 4 bases, J shed 2 bases, and the junction held 7 bases outside the gene matches. Germline CDR1 reads LGHNA; CDR2 reads YSLEER. There are 16 residues in the CDR3. As DNA, the CDR3 is TGCGCCAGCAGCCTTCTCGGGACAGGGACCACAGATACGCAGTATTTT. It specifies CASSLLGTGTTDTQYF.